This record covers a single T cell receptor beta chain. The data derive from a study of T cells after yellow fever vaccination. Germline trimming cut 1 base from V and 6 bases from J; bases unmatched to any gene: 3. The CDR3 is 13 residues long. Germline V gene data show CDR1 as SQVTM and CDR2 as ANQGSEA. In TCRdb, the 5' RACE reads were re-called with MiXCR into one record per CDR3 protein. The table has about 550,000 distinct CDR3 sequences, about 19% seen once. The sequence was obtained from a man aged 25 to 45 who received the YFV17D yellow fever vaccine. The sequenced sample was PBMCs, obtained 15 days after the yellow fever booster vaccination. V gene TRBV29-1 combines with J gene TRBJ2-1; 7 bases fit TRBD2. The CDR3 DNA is TGCAGCGTTGAAGGTGGGGAGGGCAATGAGCAGTTCTTC. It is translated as CSVEGGEGNEQFF.